Listed below are T cell receptor beta chains from one sample, sequenced in a study of CD8 T cells in ankylosing spondylitis. Via MiXCR, TCRdb re-called the 5' RACE reads, giving one row per CDR3 protein. The sample includes hundreds of thousands of distinct CDR3 sequences, 12% of them seen just once. Material for sequencing was blood, either unsorted or a sorted T cell fraction (not recorded which). These receptor sequences come from a male donor with ankylosing spondylitis. The CDR3 runs from the conserved cysteine through the conserved F or W. Fields, in order: CDR3 length, V gene, D gene, J gene, clone size, CDR3 DNA, CDR3 protein. D genes are given only for firm matches. Rows give clone size only sometimes, using once, few, many, or a class for an expanded clone.

12	TRBV20-1	-	TRBJ2-2	-	TGCAGTGCGTCGCAGGGAACCGGGGAGCTGTTTTTT	CSASQGTGELFF
15	TRBV7-2	-	TRBJ1-6	-	TGTGCCAGCAGCTTCCTAGGGGGCTATAATTCACCCCTCCACTTT	CASSFLGGYNSPLHF
15	TRBV20-1	TRBD2	TRBJ2-5	few	TGCAGTGCTAGATCGAGCGGGGGGGCCGGAGAGACCCAGTACTTC	CSARSSGGAGETQYF
15	TRBV25-1	-	TRBJ2-7	few	TGTGCCAGCAGGGGACGGGGTGGAAACTCCTACGAGCAGTACTTC	CASRGRGGNSYEQYF
16	TRBV7-2	-	TRBJ2-1	many	TGTGCCAGCAGCCCCCAACAACCAGCGGCCAACAATGAGCAGTTCTTC	CASSPQQPAANNEQFF
13	TRBV5-1	-	TRBJ2-2	few	TGCGCCAGCAGTATTCGAAACACCGGGGAGCTGTTTTTT	CASSIRNTGELFF
15	TRBV20-1	TRBD2	TRBJ2-1	-	TGCAGTGCCAGAAGGGGGACTAGCGGGAGAAATGAGCAGTTCTTC	CSARRGTSGRNEQFF
16	TRBV15	TRBD1	TRBJ2-7	-	TGTGCCACCAGCACCCCCCGGACAGGAGAACGCTACGAGCAGTACTTC	CATSTPRTGERYEQYF
13	TRBV18	-	TRBJ2-7	-	TGTGCCAGCTCACCACCGGCTAGCGACGAGCAGTACTTC	CASSPPASDEQYF
15	TRBV6-2/TRBV6-3	TRBD2	TRBJ2-5	-	TGTGCCAGCAGTTACTTCTTCTGGGAGGGGGAGACCCAGTACTTC	CASSYFFWEGETQYF
14	TRBV27	TRBD1	TRBJ2-7	few	TGTGCCACCCGACGGGACAGGGGTTCCTACGAGCAGTACTTC	CATRRDRGSYEQYF
13	TRBV6-2/TRBV6-3	-	TRBJ1-2	-	TGTGCCAGCAGTTTGACGCCTGTCTATGGCTACACCTTC	CASSLTPVYGYTF
13	TRBV20-1	-	TRBJ1-2	-	TGCAGTGATCTCTCTCCAGGAGGCGGAGGCTACACCTTC	CSDLSPGGGGYTF
15	TRBV7-6	-	TRBJ1-6	few	TGTGCCAGCAGCCGGGCGGCGGGTGATTCTTCACCCCTCCACTTT	CASSRAAGDSSPLHF
14	TRBV28	-	TRBJ1-4	-	TGTGCCAGCAGTTTAAATACCCAGGGAGAAAAACTGTTTTTT	CASSLNTQGEKLFF
13	TRBV5-6	-	TRBJ1-1	-	TGTGCCAGCAGCTTCTGGGGAATTCCTGAAGCTTTCTTT	CASSFWGIPEAFF
14	TRBV20-1	-	TRBJ2-1	-	TGCAGTGCTAGAGTCCGCAGATTGGGCAATGAGCAGTTCTTC	CSARVRRLGNEQFF
13	TRBV12-3/TRBV12-4	-	TRBJ2-7	many	TGTGCCAGCAAAGACAGCGCATCCTACGAGCAGTACTTC	CASKDSASYEQYF
15	TRBV5-6	-	TRBJ1-1	few	TGTGCCAGCAGCCGAAAGGGACGGCGAGGCACTGAAGCTTTCTTT	CASSRKGRRGTEAFF
15	TRBV28	-	TRBJ1-5	few	TGTGCCAGCAGTTTGGGGGCATTCCTAGATCAGCCCCAGCATTTT	CASSLGAFLDQPQHF
16	TRBV5-1	-	TRBJ2-1	-	TGCGCCAGCAGCTCCTCAGGGGGGAAGGGCTACAATGAGCAGTTCTTC	CASSSSGGKGYNEQFF
14	TRBV4-2	-	TRBJ1-1	-	TGTGCCAGCAGCCGAGAGTCCTCTGCCACTGAAGCTTTCTTT	CASSRESSATEAFF
15	TRBV20-1	-	TRBJ2-1	-	TGCAGTGCTAGCCCCTTGCGGGAAGGGTATAATGAGCAGTTCTTC	CSASPLREGYNEQFF